Listed here are 27 T cell receptor beta chains from one sample, sequenced in a study of blood T cells in healthy people across ages (dated by TCRdb to between 2015 and 2017). Libraries were made using 5' RACE. Instrument on record: Illumina HiSeq 2500. A second PCR of roughly 7 to 11 cycles was performed with a sample-barcoded 5' primer and a J-beta primer mix. TCRdb itself trimmed the public reads at Q25 with fastp, ran MiXCR and retained productive beta chains. Entries that share a CDR3 protein sequence are merged under the most common genes and DNA. This sample is represented by 650,000 to 1,000,000 distinct CDR3 sequences; about 36% of them were singletons. Of the sample, 13% is held by the ten largest clones. Source material: blood. Receptors originate from a man between 18 and 29 years old in good health.

V is TRBV5-5 and J is TRBJ2-2, with 8 bases matching TRBD1. The CDR3 consists of 15 residues. The ends lost 5 bases at V and 3 bases at J; junction bases unmatched: 6. CDR1 and CDR2 from the germline V gene are SGHKS and YYEKEE (reference sequence). This CDR3 reads CASRHGQGYTGELFF. The CDR3 DNA sequence: TGTGCCAGCAGACATGGACAGGGTTACACCGGGGAGCTGTTTTTT.

Notes on this clonotype: This may come from a read error, since a much larger clone is one base off. The chain carries TRBV5-6 and TRBJ2-3; 11 nucleotides line up with TRBD2. Trimming removed 4 bases from V and 1 base from J; junction bases left unmatched: 2. CDR3 length: 15 amino acids. Germline V gene data show CDR1 as SGHDT and CDR2 as YYEEEE. The CDR3 protein is CASSGLAGCTDTQYF. The CDR3 region has the DNA TGTGCCAGCAGCGGACTAGCGGGTTGCACAGATACGCAGTATTTT.

The chain employs TRBV7-2 and TRBJ2-3, with 12 bases matching TRBD2. The CDR3 runs to 18 residues. Germline CDR1 reads SGHTA; CDR2 reads FQGNSA. V dropped 5 bases and J dropped 4; count of bases not matched to a gene: 13. The CDR3 sequence is CASSGGTSGPRGADTQYF. The CDR3 DNA sequence: TGTGCCAGCAGCGGCGGGACTAGCGGGCCTAGAGGTGCAGATACGCAGTATTTT.

The rearrangement uses TRBV12-3 or TRBV12-4 and TRBJ2-5, with 10 bases aligning to TRBD1. The J call could be wrong; TRBJ2-7 is a better fit for the DNA end. This CDR3 comprises 14 residues. CDR3 in DNA: TGTGCCAGCAGTCCCCGGACAGGGGGAAGCGAGCAGTACTTC. Translated, it gives CASSPRTGGSEQYF.

There are many counts of this clonotype. The genes are TRBV12-3 or TRBV12-4 and TRBJ2-7, with D tentatively TRBD1 or TRBD2 (5 bases each). V shed 8 bases and J shed 5 bases, with 16 bases lying between them. The CDR3 runs 13 residues. CDR3 bases: TGTGCCAGCGGGGGATGGGCGTCGGACGAGCAGTACTTC. Encoded protein: CASGGWASDEQYF.

This clonotype was seen a few times. The J gene is TRBJ2-1, the V gene TRBV20-1; D gene uncertain. With 0 bases removed from V and 5 bases from J, the gap between germline ends came to 14 bases. The CDR3 has 15 amino acids. Germline lookup yields CDR1 DFQATT and CDR2 SNEGSKA (reference sequence). The CDR3 DNA reads TGCAGTGCTAGAGATCAAGATAGGGCAGACAATGAGCAGTTCTTC. Protein product: CSARDQDRADNEQFF.

At least ten counts were recorded for this clonotype. The J gene is TRBJ2-3, the V gene TRBV12-3 or TRBV12-4; D unresolved. V dropped 0 bases and J dropped 4 bases, with 5 bases sitting between them. The CDR3 covers 13 residues. The CDR3, as DNA: TGTGCCAGCAGTTTAGCTAGGTCAGATACGCAGTATTTT. It is translated as CASSLARSDTQYF.

The chain is built from TRBV11-2 and TRBJ1-6, with TRBD1 matching over 7 bases. The CDR3 is 17 residues long. CDR1 is SGHAT, CDR2 FQNNGV, per germline. V trimming: 4 bases; J trimming: 7 bases; junction bases outside the gene matches: 13. The CDR3 here is CASSWGRNRGGNSPLHF. In DNA, the CDR3 is TGTGCCAGCAGCTGGGGCCGGAACAGGGGAGGGAATTCACCCCTCCACTTT.

This clonotype has at least ten counts. The junction and the germline gene differ at one end; a read error may be behind it. The chain joins TRBV7-7 to TRBJ2-3; D remains unclear. There are 15 residues in the CDR3. Looked up from germline, CDR1 is SSHAT and CDR2 is FNYEAQ (reference sequence). The CDR3 region has the DNA TGTGCTAGCAGCTTATCTCACGACAGCACAGATACGCAGTATTTT. Translating it yields CASSLSHDSTDTQYF.

The sample holds a few counts of this clonotype. V is TRBV27 and J is TRBJ1-5; 7 bases map to TRBD1. Germline CDR1 reads MNHEY; CDR2 reads SMNVEV (reference sequence). Trimming at V came to 3 bases and at J to 5 bases, leaving 7 bases not matched to a gene. CDR3 length equals 15 residues. CDR3 DNA sequence: TGTGCCAGCAGTTTCGCTACAGGGGTTGATCAGCCCCAGCATTTT. This sequence encodes CASSFATGVDQPQHF.

This clonotype has only a few counts. The rearrangement links TRBV12-3 or TRBV12-4 to TRBJ2-5; TRBD1 is a possible D gene (6 bases). V gave up 6 bases and J gave up 7 bases, with 12 bases separating them. This CDR3 region has 12 residues. The CDR3: CASSQGSGTQYF. As DNA, the CDR3 is TGTGCCAGCAGCCAGGGGTCGGGGACCCAGTACTTC.

The chain uses TRBV21-1 and TRBJ1-4; TRBD1 was called by the table and not checked on the DNA. TRBV21-1 is designated a pseudogene. The CDR3 loop spans 13 amino acids. The CDR3 DNA follows: TGTGCCACGGGGCCAGGGGTTGTTGAAAAACTGTTTTTT. Its translation: CATGPGVVEKLFF.

The V and J genes are TRBV5-1 and TRBJ2-1; TRBD1 is a possible D gene (5 bases). CDR1 SGHRS and CDR2 YFSETQ come from the germline V gene. CDR3 size: 14 residues. Trimming took 0 bases from V and 4 from J, leaving 8 bases between them. This chain's CDR3 is CASSLDSGYNEQFF. Written as DNA, the CDR3 is TGCGCCAGCAGCTTGGATTCAGGGTACAATGAGCAGTTCTTC.

This clonotype has a count of ten or more. The V gene is TRBV7-2, the J gene TRBJ2-7; D is possibly TRBD1 (5 bases). Germline V gene sequence: CDR1 SGHTA, CDR2 FQGNSA. The CDR3 extends over 17 amino acids. The germline V and J ends were trimmed by 5 bases and 3 bases, with 23 bases remaining between them. The CDR3 coding sequence is TGTGCCAGCAGCCAAGTAGTAGGCAGGGTAGGAAACTACGAGCAGTACTTC. Translating gives CASSQVVGRVGNYEQYF.

The gene calls are TRBV20-1 and TRBJ1-2; 9 bases align to TRBD1. Germline V gene sequence: CDR1 DFQATT, CDR2 SNEGSKA (reference sequence). CDR3 length: 12 residues. This CDR3 reads CRIGDRDYGYTF. DNA for the CDR3: TGCAGAATTGGGGACAGGGACTATGGCTACACCTTC.

The J gene is TRBJ2-7, the V gene TRBV6-5; a weak D match, TRBD2 (7 bases). The V end was cut by 8 bases, the J end by 5 bases, with 16 bases between. Germline V gene data show CDR1 as MNHEY and CDR2 as SVGAGI. This CDR3 spans 13 amino acids. The CDR3 sequence is CASGGAGGDEQYF. CDR3 bases: TGTGCCAGCGGGGGGGCAGGCGGGGACGAGCAGTACTTC.

The chain is built from TRBV7-6 and TRBJ2-2; 8 nucleotides match TRBD1. The V gene end was trimmed by 5 bases and the J gene end by 0 bases; junction bases not matched to a gene: 8. Germline loops: CDR1 SGHVS, CDR2 FNYEAQ. CDR3 length equals 17 residues. Here the CDR3 DNA reads TGTGCCAGCAGCCTGGGCGGACAGGGAACGAACACCGGGGAGCTGTTTTTT. This sequence encodes CASSLGGQGTNTGELFF.

This clonotype has just a few counts. The gene calls are TRBV12-3 or TRBV12-4 and TRBJ2-7; D gene ambiguous. CDR3 length: 12 amino acids. V was trimmed by 0 bases and J by 7 bases, leaving 7 bases between them. CDR3 protein: CASSLAVNEQYF. For the CDR3, the DNA is TGTGCCAGCAGTTTAGCAGTGAATGAGCAGTACTTC.

In this sample, this clonotype turned up a few times. The V call is TRBV2, the J call TRBJ2-5; 7 positions match TRBD2. J was trimmed by 11 bases and V by 1 base; bases with no gene match: 13. The CDR3 runs 15 residues. Looked up from germline, CDR1 is SNHLY and CDR2 is FYNNEI. The CDR3 DNA follows: TGTGCCAGCAGTGAAGAGGGAAGATTCGCCGGGGGGCAGTACTTC. Amino acid sequence: CASSEEGRFAGGQYF.

This rearrangement joins TRBV6-5 to TRBJ2-3; the D gene could be TRBD1 or TRBD2 (6 bases each). This CDR3 spans 18 amino acids. Trimming pared 2 bases from V and 3 bases from J, leaving 21 bases between. Germline lookup yields CDR1 MNHEY and CDR2 SVGAGI. The CDR3 nucleotides are TGTGCCAGCAGTTACCGCCCCCAAGGGGGGATCGGGACAGATACGCAGTATTTT. This sequence encodes CASSYRPQGGIGTDTQYF.

This clonotype was seen only a few times. The genes are TRBV7-2 and TRBJ1-4, with 8 bases aligning to TRBD1. The CDR3 consists of 14 residues. Germline loops: CDR1 SGHTA, CDR2 FQGNSA. V lost 6 bases to trimming and J lost 7 bases; unmatched junction nucleotides: 7. Here the CDR3 reads CASSARTGSEKLFF. Written as DNA, the CDR3 is TGTGCCAGCAGTGCTCGGACAGGGAGTGAAAAACTGTTTTTT.

The sample holds many counts of this clonotype. V usage is TRBV20-1 and J usage is TRBJ2-7; D possibly corresponds to TRBD2 (5 bases). Trimming took 5 bases from V and 0 from J, leaving 20 bases between them. Germline CDR1 is DFQATT and CDR2 is SNEGSKA (reference sequence). The CDR3 covers 16 residues. CDR3 amino acids: CSAGSPPGYLSYEQYF. In DNA form, the CDR3 reads TGCAGTGCTGGGAGCCCTCCGGGATATCTCTCCTACGAGCAGTACTTC.

This clonotype was counted between two and nine times. The rearrangement links TRBV30 to TRBJ1-1; 8 bases agree with TRBD1. There are 14 residues in the CDR3. Per the germline V gene, CDR1 is GTSNPN and CDR2 is SVGIG (reference sequence). V lost 1 base and J lost 8; bases outside the gene matches: 9. CDR3 DNA: TGTGCCTGGAGTGGACAGGGGCTCTTTGGAGAAGCTTTCTTT. Protein sequence: CAWSGQGLFGEAFF.

CDR3 in DNA: TGTGCCAGCAGGCCAGCGGGAGGGATGGAGACCCAGTACTTC. Protein sequence: CASRPAGGMETQYF. This rearrangement joins TRBV6-2 or TRBV6-3 to TRBJ2-7; 10 nucleotides align to TRBD2. The J call is doubtful: the DNA matches TRBJ2-5 better. CDR1 is MNHEY and CDR2 is SVGEGT in the germline V gene. There are 14 residues in the CDR3.

The sample holds a few counts of this clonotype. The V gene is TRBV7-2, the J gene TRBJ1-4; 7 bases map to TRBD1. Germline CDR1 and CDR2: SGHTA and FQGNSA. This CDR3 comprises 15 residues. Germline trimming cut 4 bases from V and 4 bases from J; bases unmatched to any gene: 6. In DNA form, the CDR3 reads TGTGCCAGCAGCTCGACAGGGACAATTAATGAAAAACTGTTTTTT. Translated: CASSSTGTINEKLFF.

The chain is built from TRBV7-3 and TRBJ1-6, with TRBD1 as a possible D gene (5 bases). The CDR3 runs to 14 residues. Germline V CDR1 and CDR2: SGHTA, FQGTGA. Trimming shortened V by 8 bases and J by 6 bases, and 14 bases separated the two germline ends. The CDR3 here is CASSNGGTNSPLHF. The CDR3, as DNA: TGTGCCAGCTCGAACGGGGGAACTAATTCACCCCTCCACTTT.

A note on this clonotype: This may be a read error, as it is one base from a much larger clone. The CDR3 protein is CASSPVGRASSGANVLTF. CDR3 DNA: TGCGCCAGCAGCCCCGTAGGAAGGGCCAGCTCTGGGGCCAACGTCCTGACTTTC. The chain recombines TRBV4-1 with TRBJ2-6; D is unresolved. This CDR3 spans 18 amino acids. The V end lost 4 bases, the J end lost 0 bases, and 16 bases lay between the germline ends. CDR1 is MGHRA and CDR2 is YSYEKL in the germline V gene.